These T cell receptor beta chains were read from a single sample in a study of response to subunit inactivated influenza vaccine. One entry per CDR3 protein, called by TCRdb with MiXCR from the RT-PCR reads. This sample has roughly 500,000 distinct CDR3 sequences, with 16% found just once. Specimen: CD4+ T cells sorted from PBMCs, collected less than 30 months after vaccination. These receptors were collected from a man aged 45 to 70 who received an inactivated influenza vaccine. Each CDR3 is given without its conserved first and last residue.

V,length,CDR3
TRBV12-3/TRBV12-4,11,AIGRDTKNIQY
TRBV10-3,13,AAGTSGIVGDEQY
TRBV12-3/TRBV12-4,11,ASISGGGQPQH
TRBV20-1,11,STQRGAYNEQF
TRBV6-6,10,ASSRSSKPLH
TRBV7-2,14,ASSLAGGVGNQEQF
TRBV5-1,14,ASSPGSGRGSYEQY
TRBV5-1,12,ASVSRANPTEAF
TRBV29-1,11,SVGGVSTYTQY
TRBV23-1,13,ASSQRAGDSYEQY
TRBV20-1,11,SARGLRSYEQY
TRBV29-1,11,SVRGANTGELF
TRBV20-1,10,SARDLPEKLF
TRBV4-2,13,ASSQDPGAGKTQY
TRBV19,13,ASSIQGIDTGELF
TRBV5-1,12,ASSQGDRRSEQY
TRBV28,14,ASSFPRGSPNYGYT
TRBV3-1,13,ASSHTGSYTGELF